The entry below describes one T cell receptor beta chain. The data originate from a study of blood T cell repertoires in COVID-19. TCRdb's copy holds only in-frame clones and misses some; the assay was immunoSEQ multiplex PCR. This table holds about 210,000 clones, roughly 90% found once. V shed 0 bases and J 7 bases; nucleotides not matched to a gene: 4. This CDR3 contains 15 residues. The germline V gene has CDR1 SGHDT and CDR2 YYEEEE. This chain uses TRBV5-6 with TRBJ1-5; 10 nucleotides line up with TRBD1. Sequenced input: PBMCs or T cells enriched from blood (not recorded which). The sequence derives from a woman aged 25 to 45 who had been exposed to COVID-19. In DNA form, the CDR3 reads TGTGCCAGCAGCTTGGTGGGGACAGGGGTACAGCCCCAGCATTTT. Protein sequence: CASSLVGTGVQPQHF.